The clone carrying this TCR beta chain was detected a few times. RNA transcripts provided the source from which TCR beta CDR3 regions were amplified. HTBI primers were employed in a first-round RT-PCR of the TCR CDR3. MiXCR was run by TCRdb on the multiplex PCR reads, yielding one entry per CDR3 protein. In the table there are about 620,000 distinct CDR3 sequences, 15% to 20% of which are singletons. This record comes from a study of T cells in Graves' hyperthyroidism and ophthalmopathy. Overall study: Staff took peripheral blood when the initial diagnosis was made, before any treatment began.

Germline V CDR1 and CDR2: LNHDA, SQIVND (reference sequence). Losses at the gene ends were 10 bases for V and 2 bases for J; bases not matched to a gene: 14. The CDR3 covers 16 residues. V is TRBV19 and J is TRBJ2-7, with 10 bases aligning to TRBD2. Sequenced input: blood. The receptor comes from a woman aged 30 to 39 with Graves' hyperthyroidism. The DNA for the CDR3 is TGTGCCACCCGGGGGCTAGCGGGAGAGCATGCCTACGAGCAGTACTTC. It encodes CATRGLAGEHAYEQYF.